A single sample gave rise to the 3 T cell receptor beta chains below, sequenced in a study of blood T cell repertoires in COVID-19. The protocol was immunoSEQ multiplex PCR, while the TCRdb copy is restricted to in-frame clones and leaves out a portion. The table lists 330,000 or so clones, 80% to 90% of them singletons. The sequencing sample was made of peripheral blood. Every receptor here comes from a man in his thirties or forties with COVID-19, enrolled during active disease.

V gene TRBV19 combines with J gene TRBJ1-2; TRBD1 aligns across 7 bases. V gave up 10 bases and J gave up 0 bases; unmatched junction bases: 5. Germline V lookup: CDR1 LNHDA, CDR2 SQIVND (reference sequence). The CDR3 contains 13 residues. The CDR3 spells CATRTGSNYGYTF. In nucleotides, the CDR3 is TGTGCCACCCGGACAGGCTCTAACTATGGCTACACCTTC.

The chain carries TRBV5-4 and TRBJ2-1; TRBD2 matches 7 bases. The germline gives CDR1 SGHNT, CDR2 YYREEE (reference sequence). This CDR3 is built from 15 residues. J lost 1 base, V lost 4 bases, and 5 bases had no gene match. The CDR3 sequence is CASSRSSGSYNEQFF. The CDR3 DNA sequence: TGTGCCAGCAGCCGATCTAGCGGATCCTACAATGAGCAGTTCTTC. Based on the CDR3 plus reference TRBV5-4 and TRBJ2-1, the full variable domain is ETGVTQSPTHLIKTRGQQVTLRCSSQSGHNTVSWYQQALGQGPQFIFQYYREEENGRGNFPPRFSGLQFPNYSSELNVNALELDDSALYLCASSRSSGSYNEQFFGPGTRLTVL.

The rearrangement joins TRBV29-1 to TRBJ2-1, with D possibly TRBD2 on 7 matching bases. The V end was cut by 6 bases, the J end by 0 bases, with 12 bases between. The CDR3 consists of 14 residues. The germline gives CDR1 SQVTM, CDR2 ANQGSEA. In nucleotides, the CDR3 is TGCAGCGTGCCGGGGGGCGGCTCCTACAATGAGCAGTTCTTC. Protein sequence: CSVPGGGSYNEQFF.